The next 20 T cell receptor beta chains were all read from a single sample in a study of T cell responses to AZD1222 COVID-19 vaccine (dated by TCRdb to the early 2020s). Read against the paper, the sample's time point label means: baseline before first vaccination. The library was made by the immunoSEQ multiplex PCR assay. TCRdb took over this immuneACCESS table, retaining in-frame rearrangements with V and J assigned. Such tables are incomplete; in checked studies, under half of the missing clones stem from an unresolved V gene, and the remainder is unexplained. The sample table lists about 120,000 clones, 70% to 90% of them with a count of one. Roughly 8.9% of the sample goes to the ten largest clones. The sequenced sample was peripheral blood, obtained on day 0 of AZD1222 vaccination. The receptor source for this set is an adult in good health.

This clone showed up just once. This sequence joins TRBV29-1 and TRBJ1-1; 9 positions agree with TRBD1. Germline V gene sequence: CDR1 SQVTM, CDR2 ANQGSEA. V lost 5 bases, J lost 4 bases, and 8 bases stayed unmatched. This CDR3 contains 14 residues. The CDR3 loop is CSVPTGGRGTEAFF. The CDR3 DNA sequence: TGCAGCGTTCCCACAGGGGGCAGGGGCACTGAAGCTTTCTTT.

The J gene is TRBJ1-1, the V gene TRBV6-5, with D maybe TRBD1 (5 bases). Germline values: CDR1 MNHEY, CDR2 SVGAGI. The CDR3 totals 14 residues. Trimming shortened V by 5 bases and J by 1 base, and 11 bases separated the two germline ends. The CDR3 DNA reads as TGTGCCAGCAGTCAAAGCGGGGGGAACACTGAAGCTTTCTTT. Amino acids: CASSQSGGNTEAFF.

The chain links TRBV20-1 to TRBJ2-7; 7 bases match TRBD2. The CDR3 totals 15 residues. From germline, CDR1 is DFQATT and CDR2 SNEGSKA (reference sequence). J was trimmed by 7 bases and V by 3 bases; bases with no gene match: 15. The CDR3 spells CSASGMSGVAKEQYF. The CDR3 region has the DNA TGCAGTGCTAGTGGTATGAGCGGGGTAGCTAAAGAGCAGTACTTC.

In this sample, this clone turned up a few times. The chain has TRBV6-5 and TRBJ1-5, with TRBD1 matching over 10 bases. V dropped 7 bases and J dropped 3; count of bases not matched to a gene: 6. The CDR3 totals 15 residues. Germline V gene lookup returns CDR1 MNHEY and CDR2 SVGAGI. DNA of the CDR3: TGTGCCAGCACTAGACAGGGGGCAAACAATCAGCCCCAGCATTTT. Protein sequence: CASTRQGANNQPQHF.

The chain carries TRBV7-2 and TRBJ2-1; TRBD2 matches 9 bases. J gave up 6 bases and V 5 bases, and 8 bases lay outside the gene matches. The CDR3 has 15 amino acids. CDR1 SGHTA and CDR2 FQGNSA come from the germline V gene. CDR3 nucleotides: TGTGCCAGCAGCCTCTCCGGGACTAGCTTCAATGAGCAGTTCTTC. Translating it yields CASSLSGTSFNEQFF. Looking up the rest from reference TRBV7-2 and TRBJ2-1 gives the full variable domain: GAGVSQSPSNKVTEKGKDVELRCDPISGHTALYWYRQSLGQGLEFLIYFQGNSAPDKSGLPSDRFSAERTGGSVSTLTIQRTQQEDSAVYLCASSLSGTSFNEQFFGPGTRLTVL.

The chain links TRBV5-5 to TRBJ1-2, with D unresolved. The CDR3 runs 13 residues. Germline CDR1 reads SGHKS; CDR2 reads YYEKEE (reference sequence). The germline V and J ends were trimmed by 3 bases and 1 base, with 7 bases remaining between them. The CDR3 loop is CASSWLGNYGYTF. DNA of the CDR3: TGTGCCAGCAGCTGGCTGGGTAACTATGGCTACACCTTC.

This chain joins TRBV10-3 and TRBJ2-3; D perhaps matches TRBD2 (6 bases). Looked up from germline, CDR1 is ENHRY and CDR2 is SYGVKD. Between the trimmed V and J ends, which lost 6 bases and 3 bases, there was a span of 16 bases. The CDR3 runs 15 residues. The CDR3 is CAISPGAGQTDTQYF. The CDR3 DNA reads TGTGCCATCAGCCCTGGGGCGGGGCAAACAGATACGCAGTATTTT.

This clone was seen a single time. The CDR3 loop reads CASSGEGVKTGELFF. CDR3 in DNA: TGTGCCAGCTCTGGGGAGGGGGTAAAGACCGGGGAGCTGTTTTTT. The chain employs TRBV13 and TRBJ2-2; D might be TRBD2 (7 bases). Trimming removed 8 bases from V and 5 bases from J, with 18 bases in between. The CDR3 totals 15 residues. Germline CDR1 and CDR2: PRHDT and FYEKMQ (reference sequence). Filled out from reference TRBV13 and TRBJ2-2, the complete variable domain reads AAGVIQSPRHLIKEKRETATLKCYPIPRHDTVYWYQQGPGQDPQFLISFYEKMQSDKGSIPDRFSAQQFSDYHSELNMSSLELGDSALYFCASSGEGVKTGELFFGEGSRLTVL.

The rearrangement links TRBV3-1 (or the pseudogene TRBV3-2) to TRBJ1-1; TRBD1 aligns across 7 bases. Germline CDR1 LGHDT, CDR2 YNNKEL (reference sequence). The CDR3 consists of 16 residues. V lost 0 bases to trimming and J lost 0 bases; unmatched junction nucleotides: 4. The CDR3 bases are TGTGCCAGCAGCCAAGACTCGACAGGGATGAACACTGAAGCTTTCTTT. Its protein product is CASSQDSTGMNTEAFF.

The CDR3 reads CASSLDGLTAKFF. The CDR3 region has the DNA TGTGCCAGCAGTTTAGACGGACTGACGGCTAAGTTCTTC. The chain employs TRBV27 and TRBJ2-1; D may be TRBD2 (5 bases). This CDR3 has 13 amino acids. In germline, CDR1 is MNHEY, CDR2 SMNVEV (reference sequence). Trimming cost V 2 bases and J 14 bases, with 16 bases left between them.

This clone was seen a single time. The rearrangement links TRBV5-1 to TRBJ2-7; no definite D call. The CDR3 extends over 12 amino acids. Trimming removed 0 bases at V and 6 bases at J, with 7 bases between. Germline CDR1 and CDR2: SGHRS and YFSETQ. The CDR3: CASSLAGGEQYF. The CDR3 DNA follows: TGCGCCAGCAGCTTGGCCGGTGGCGAGCAGTACTTC.

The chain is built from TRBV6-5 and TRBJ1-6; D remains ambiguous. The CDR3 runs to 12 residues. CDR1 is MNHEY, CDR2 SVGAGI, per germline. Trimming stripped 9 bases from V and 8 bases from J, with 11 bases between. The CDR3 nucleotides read TGTGCCAGTGGAAATTGGGATTCACCCCTCCACTTT. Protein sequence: CASGNWDSPLHF.

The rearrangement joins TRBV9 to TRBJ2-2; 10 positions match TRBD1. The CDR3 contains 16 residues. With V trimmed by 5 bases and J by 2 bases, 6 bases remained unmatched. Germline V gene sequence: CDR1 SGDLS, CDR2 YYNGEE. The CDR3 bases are TGTGCCAGCAGAGCGGGACAGGGGATAAACACCGGGGAGCTGTTTTTT. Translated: CASRAGQGINTGELFF. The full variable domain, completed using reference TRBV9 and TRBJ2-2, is DSGVTQTPKHLITATGQRVTLRCSPRSGDLSVYWYQQSLDQGLQFLIQYYNGEERAKGNILERFSAQQFPDLHSELNLSSLELGDSALYFCASRAGQGINTGELFFGEGSRLTVL.

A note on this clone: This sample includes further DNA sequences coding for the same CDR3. CDR3 in amino acids: CASSQDRAGGTDTQYF. The DNA of the CDR3 is TGTGCCAGCAGCCAAGATAGGGCGGGGGGCACAGATACGCAGTATTTT. The J gene is TRBJ2-3, the V gene TRBV3-1 (or the pseudogene TRBV3-2); 7 nucleotides align to TRBD2. V was clipped by 0 bases and J by 1 base; unmatched bases: 4. The germline gives CDR1 LGHDT, CDR2 YNNKEL (reference sequence). The CDR3 sequence is 16 residues long.

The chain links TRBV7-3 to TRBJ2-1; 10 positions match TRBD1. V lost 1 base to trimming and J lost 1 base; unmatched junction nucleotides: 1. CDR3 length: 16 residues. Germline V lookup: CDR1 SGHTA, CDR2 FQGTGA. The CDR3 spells CASSLRDRGSYNEQFF. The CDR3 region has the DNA TGTGCCAGCAGCTTAAGGGACAGGGGTTCCTACAATGAGCAGTTCTTC.

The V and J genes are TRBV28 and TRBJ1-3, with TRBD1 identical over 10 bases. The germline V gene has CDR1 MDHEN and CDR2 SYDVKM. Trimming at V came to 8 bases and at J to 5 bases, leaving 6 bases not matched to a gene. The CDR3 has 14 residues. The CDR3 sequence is CASAPGQGRNTIYF. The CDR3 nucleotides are TGTGCCAGCGCGCCGGGACAGGGGAGAAACACCATATATTTT.

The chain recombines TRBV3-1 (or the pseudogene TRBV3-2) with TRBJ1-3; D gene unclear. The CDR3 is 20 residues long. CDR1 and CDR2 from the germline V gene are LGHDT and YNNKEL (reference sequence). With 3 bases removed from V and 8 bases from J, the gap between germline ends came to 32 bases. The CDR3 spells CASSQGSIGLNKGQEHTIYF. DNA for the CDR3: TGTGCCAGCAGCCAGGGGTCGATTGGGCTCAACAAAGGCCAGGAACACACCATATATTTT.

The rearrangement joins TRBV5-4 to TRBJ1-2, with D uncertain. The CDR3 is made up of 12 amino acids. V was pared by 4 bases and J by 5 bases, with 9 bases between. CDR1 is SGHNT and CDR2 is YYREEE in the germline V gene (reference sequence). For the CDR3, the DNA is TGTGCCAGCAGCGCGGACTCGTATGGCTACACCTTC. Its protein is CASSADSYGYTF.

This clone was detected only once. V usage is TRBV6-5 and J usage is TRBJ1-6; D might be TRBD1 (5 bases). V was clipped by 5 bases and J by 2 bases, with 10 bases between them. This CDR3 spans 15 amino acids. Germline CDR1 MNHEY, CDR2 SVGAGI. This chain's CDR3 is CASSPREPYNSPLHF. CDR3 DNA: TGTGCCAGCAGTCCCAGGGAACCCTATAATTCACCCCTCCACTTT.

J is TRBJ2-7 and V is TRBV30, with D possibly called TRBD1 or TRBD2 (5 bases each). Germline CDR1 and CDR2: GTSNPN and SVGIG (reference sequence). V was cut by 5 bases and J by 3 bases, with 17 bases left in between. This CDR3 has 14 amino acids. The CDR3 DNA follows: TGTGCCTGGGGGGGTGGCTGGCGGAGCTACGAGCAGTACTTC. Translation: CAWGGGWRSYEQYF.